These 30 T cell receptor beta chains were all obtained from the same sample, sequenced in a study of metastatic and nonmetastatic thyroid tumors. MiXCR was used by TCRdb to re-call the PCR reads. This table holds roughly 61,000 clones, about 3.8% found once. There were no patients who had received any treatment before thyroid surgery. The sequenced material came from blood. These receptors were collected from a female donor with papillary thyroid cancer or a benign thyroid nodule (not recorded which). Some clones in this sample may be carry-over from other donors' samples.

This clone was found many times. The chain employs TRBV20-1 and TRBJ2-3; TRBD2 matches 10 bases. This CDR3 has 15 amino acids. Losses at the gene ends were 1 base for V and 5 bases for J; bases not matched to a gene: 6. Germline CDR1 is DFQATT and CDR2 is SNEGSKA (reference sequence). The CDR3 DNA is TGCAGTGCTAGAGTAATAGCGGGAGGCGGAGATACGCAGTATTTT. Encoded protein: CSARVIAGGGDTQYF.

Turning to this clone: A read error is likely, as this CDR3 ends without the conserved phenylalanine or tryptophan. CDR3 loop: CASSDCRVGGYTV. The DNA for the CDR3 is TGTGCCAGCAGTGATTGCAGGGTGGGTGGCTACACCGTC. The chain links TRBV6-1 to TRBJ1-2, with D tentatively TRBD1 (5 bases). The V end lost 3 bases, the J end lost 7 bases, and 12 bases lay between the germline ends. The CDR3 length is 13 residues. Germline CDR1 and CDR2: MNHNS and SASEGT.

This clone was seen many times. V and J are TRBV12-3 or TRBV12-4 and TRBJ2-7; D is uncertain. The length of the CDR3 is 14 residues. Trimming removed 2 bases at V and 0 bases at J, with 8 bases between. The CDR3 DNA is TGTGCCAGCAGTTTAACTGGGGTCTCCTACGAGCAGTACTTC. This translates into CASSLTGVSYEQYF.

This clone was observed at least ten times. The CDR3 bases are TGCAGTGCTAGACCCCTGCCGGCCGGGGAGCTGTTTTTT. Its translation: CSARPLPAGELFF. The chain combines TRBV20-1 with TRBJ2-2, with D uncertain. The CDR3 loop spans 13 amino acids. Germline V gives CDR1 DFQATT, CDR2 SNEGSKA (reference sequence). Trimming left V 2 bases short and J 6 bases short, with 10 bases between.

The chain uses TRBV11-2 and TRBJ2-3, with D tentatively TRBD1 (6 bases). The CDR3 contains 15 residues. V lost 7 bases and J lost 7, with 21 bases in between. Germline CDR1 reads SGHAT; CDR2 reads FQNNGV. CDR3 region: CASTLDSGGTYTQYF. In nucleotides, the CDR3 is TGTGCCAGCACCCTGGACAGCGGAGGTACATATACGCAGTATTTT.

This clone was counted many times. The gene calls are TRBV7-8 and TRBJ2-2; 12 bases are a match to TRBD2. Trimming took 3 bases from V and 6 from J; bases not matched to a gene: 14. Germline V gene lookup returns CDR1 SGHVS and CDR2 FQNEAQ. The CDR3 consists of 19 residues. The CDR3 DNA reads TGTGCCAGCAGCTTTGACCCGACTAGCGGGAGCCCGATGTCCGGGGAGCTGTTTTTT. Its protein product is CASSFDPTSGSPMSGELFF.

Comments on this clone: This may be a read error: a much more frequent sequence differs by one nucleotide. The V call is TRBV18, the J call TRBJ2-1; 10 bases line up with TRBD2. From germline, CDR1 is KGHSH and CDR2 LQKENI. This CDR3 comprises 15 residues. The CDR3: CSSSPSQAGGGEQFF. The CDR3 region has the DNA TGTTCCAGCTCCCCGAGTCAAGCGGGAGGGGGTGAGCAGTTCTTC.

The sample holds a few counts of this clone. A much larger clone sits a single nucleotide away, making a read error possible. Given the absence of the conserved phenylalanine or tryptophan at the CDR3 end, a read error is likely. This sequence joins TRBV5-1 and TRBJ2-7; 7 nucleotides align to TRBD2. The V gene's germline CDR1 is SGHRS and CDR2 YFSETQ. This CDR3 has 13 amino acids. CDR3 coding DNA: TGCGCCGGCAGCTTCGGGGGGTCCTACGAGCAGTACTCC. Translated, it gives CAGSFGGSYEQYS.

The sample holds many counts of this clone. In nucleotides, the CDR3 is TGTGCCAGCAGTTACCCTCCGGGGGGACGTAGCACCGGGGAGCTGTTTTTT. Residues: CASSYPPGGRSTGELFF. The V call is TRBV6-5, the J call TRBJ2-2; 7 positions agree with TRBD2. V lost 2 bases, J lost 4 bases, and 10 bases stayed unmatched. The germline gives CDR1 MNHEY, CDR2 SVGAGI. This CDR3 has 17 residues.

Ten or more counts support this clone. This chain links TRBV18 with TRBJ1-6; 8 nucleotides agree with TRBD1. The CDR3 has 14 amino acids. Germline V gene lookup returns CDR1 KGHSH and CDR2 LQKENI. Trimming removed 5 bases from V and 5 bases from J; junction bases left unmatched: 2. For the CDR3, the DNA is TGTGCCAGCTCAGGGACAGGCGATAATTCACCCCTCCACTTT. This sequence encodes CASSGTGDNSPLHF.

Note on this clone: Its ends do not fully match the called genes, so a read error is possible. The genes are TRBV28 and TRBJ2-6; TRBD2 aligns across 7 bases. Germline CDR1 reads MDHEN; CDR2 reads SYDVKM. There are 16 residues in the CDR3. CDR3 amino acids: CASSSGKGTGDNVLTF. The DNA of the CDR3 is TGTGCCAGCAGCAGCGGGAAAGGAACTGGGGACAACGTCCTGACTTTC.

At least ten counts were recorded for this clone. This chain connects TRBV10-3 to TRBJ2-3; the match to TRBD1 covers 10 bases. Germline V gene data show CDR1 as ENHRY and CDR2 as SYGVKD. With V trimmed by 6 bases and J by 7 bases, 4 bases remained unmatched. CDR3 length equals 13 residues. The DNA of the CDR3 is TGTGCCATCAGAGGACAGGGGGAATATACGCAGTATTTT. Translated: CAIRGQGEYTQYF.

This clone has at least ten counts. The chain uses TRBV2 and TRBJ1-1; TRBD1 might be the D (5 bases). The germline V gene has CDR1 SNHLY and CDR2 FYNNEI. CDR3 length: 13 amino acids. V shed 3 bases and J shed 7 bases, with 12 bases lying between them. The CDR3 sequence is CASSEQGWGEAFF. DNA for the CDR3: TGTGCCAGCAGTGAGCAGGGATGGGGTGAAGCTTTCTTT.

This clone has only a few counts. The genes are TRBV28 and TRBJ1-2, with D unclear. V lost 7 bases and J 10 bases, leaving 19 bases between the germline ends. Per germline, CDR1 MDHEN and CDR2 SYDVKM. This CDR3 is 13 amino acids long. This CDR3 reads CASIIDGVGFYTF. CDR3 nucleotide sequence: TGTGCCAGCATAATCGACGGGGTCGGGTTCTACACCTTC.

This clone came up many times. The V call is TRBV12-3 or TRBV12-4, the J call TRBJ2-6; D not resolved. The CDR3 is 15 amino acids. Deletions cut 3 bases from V and 0 bases from J, with 6 bases between. The CDR3 DNA reads as TGTGCCAGCAGTTTGGCACACTCTGGGGCCAACGTCCTGACTTTC. Translating it yields CASSLAHSGANVLTF.

This CDR3 reads CASSLPGSDTQYF. As DNA, the CDR3 is TGTGCCAGCAGCTTACCAGGTTCAGATACGCAGTATTTT. V usage is TRBV11-2 and J usage is TRBJ2-3; D unresolved. Germline values: CDR1 SGHAT, CDR2 FQNNGV. The CDR3 is 13 amino acids. V lost 2 bases, J lost 4 bases, and 7 bases lay in between.

In this sample, this clone turned up many times. The V gene is TRBV18, the J gene TRBJ1-2, with a tentative D call TRBD1 (6 bases). The length of the CDR3 is 13 residues. Trimming removed 3 bases from V and 6 bases from J, with 11 bases in between. Germline-derived CDR1 and CDR2 are KGHSH and LQKENI. CDR3 DNA sequence: TGTGCCAGCTCACCCAGGGACATCCATGGCTACACCTTC. This sequence encodes CASSPRDIHGYTF.

This clone came up a few times. The V and J genes are TRBV18 and TRBJ2-5; no firm D call. The CDR3 sequence is 14 residues long. CDR1 and CDR2 from the germline V gene are KGHSH and LQKENI. The V end lost 3 bases, the J end lost 4 bases, and 12 bases lay between the germline ends. The CDR3 sequence: CASSPRIPTETQYF. DNA for the CDR3: TGTGCCAGCTCACCGAGAATTCCGACAGAGACCCAGTACTTC.

This clone was seen a handful of times. V gene TRBV28 combines with J gene TRBJ2-7, with 7 bases matching TRBD2. The CDR3 length is 13 residues. J was trimmed by 6 bases and V by 6 bases; bases with no gene match: 8. Germline V lookup: CDR1 MDHEN, CDR2 SYDVKM. CDR3 nucleotides: TGTGCCAGCAGCACTTTATCGGGGGGCGAGCAGTACTTC. Protein sequence: CASSTLSGGEQYF.

This clone has at least ten counts. The chain has TRBV30 and TRBJ1-3, with 7 nucleotides matching TRBD1. After removal of 3 bases from V and 4 bases from J, the junction contained 18 bases not matched to a gene. This CDR3 contains 18 residues. Germline V gene lookup returns CDR1 GTSNPN and CDR2 SVGIG (reference sequence). The CDR3 reads CAWSRTLSQGPLGNTIYF. As DNA, the CDR3 is TGTGCCTGGAGCCGAACCCTTTCACAGGGGCCCTTGGGAAACACCATATATTTT.

The rearrangement joins TRBV19 to TRBJ1-5, with no clear D. Trimming removed 4 bases from V and 4 bases from J, with 20 bases in between. CDR1 is LNHDA and CDR2 is SQIVND in the germline V gene (reference sequence). The CDR3 runs 17 residues. DNA for the CDR3: TGTGCCAGTAGTACCTCCGGGAATGCAGGCGCTAATCAGCCCCAGCATTTT. Protein: CASSTSGNAGANQPQHF.

This clone showed up many times. This chain links TRBV11-2 with TRBJ2-5; D is perhaps TRBD2 (6 bases). This CDR3 comprises 15 residues. The germline V gene has CDR1 SGHAT and CDR2 FQNNGV. The V and J ends lost 1 base and 1 base respectively, with 10 bases between them. CDR3 DNA sequence: TGTGCCAGCAGCTTAGGGGGACTGACCCAAGAGACCCAGTACTTC. It specifies CASSLGGLTQETQYF.

This clone has a count of ten or more. The gene calls are TRBV3-1 and TRBJ1-2; D possibly corresponds to TRBD1 (5 bases). Deletions cut 4 bases from V and 7 bases from J, with 16 bases between. The CDR3 spans 14 residues. Germline lookup yields CDR1 LGHDT and CDR2 YNNKEL (reference sequence). The CDR3 loop reads CASSPFERGRGYTF. The CDR3 DNA reads TGTGCCAGCAGCCCATTTGAAAGGGGCCGTGGCTACACCTTC.

In this sample, this clone turned up many times. Possible read error: a much larger clone is one base away. The chain has TRBV7-3 and TRBJ2-1, with D perhaps TRBD1 (5 bases). The germline gives CDR1 SGHTA, CDR2 FQGTGA. The CDR3 covers 13 residues. The CDR3 sequence is CASSIDSYNEQSF. CDR3 in DNA: TGTGCCAGCAGCATAGACAGTTACAATGAGCAGTCCTTC.

This clone was detected ten times or more. A much larger clonotype is one base distant, so this may be a read error. Other nucleotide sequences in the sample specify the same CDR3. This chain connects TRBV28 to TRBJ2-7, with D unresolved. Germline CDR1 MDHEN, CDR2 SYDVKM. The CDR3 loop spans 12 amino acids. V shed 7 bases and J shed 7 bases, with 14 bases lying between them. CDR3 nucleotide sequence: TGTGCCAGCAAAAAGGCTGTTTCTGAGCAGTACTTC. Translation gives CASKKAVSEQYF.

This clone has a count of ten or more. Other DNA sequences in the sample encode the same CDR3. The chain is built from TRBV15 and TRBJ2-2; 10 nucleotides align to TRBD2. The CDR3 is 17 amino acids. V was pared by 1 base and J by 2 bases, with 4 bases of the junction left unmatched. Looked up from germline, CDR1 is LNHNV and CDR2 is YYDKDF (reference sequence). The CDR3 sequence is CATSRVLLAGNTGELFF. DNA of the CDR3: TGTGCCACCAGCAGAGTGTTACTAGCGGGAAACACCGGGGAGCTGTTTTTT.

This clone was observed many times. V and J are TRBV5-8 and TRBJ1-5, with 7 bases lining up with TRBD1. The trim removed 4 bases at V and 6 bases at J, leaving 10 bases unmatched. This CDR3 has 15 amino acids. Germline V CDR1 and CDR2: SGHTS, YDEGEE. The CDR3 is CASSQYRGKGQPQHF. In DNA, the CDR3 is TGTGCCAGCAGCCAATACAGGGGAAAGGGTCAGCCCCAGCATTTT.

With respect to this clone: One end of the junction varies from germline; a read error may be responsible. The chain links TRBV12-3 or TRBV12-4 to TRBJ1-1, with TRBD1 as a possible D gene (5 bases). This CDR3 has 16 residues. The CDR3 coding sequence is TGTGCCAGCATTCCGGGGGGATCGGCCGGGAACAGTGAAGCTTTCTTT. It translates to CASIPGGSAGNSEAFF.

This clone was picked up many times. The chain employs TRBV20-1 and TRBJ1-1, with D unclear. The CDR3 totals 11 residues. V was pared by 5 bases and J by 7 bases, with 11 bases between. Germline V CDR1 and CDR2: DFQATT, SNEGSKA (reference sequence). This chain's CDR3 is CSAGNQYEAFF. CDR3 in DNA: TGCAGTGCTGGAAATCAGTATGAAGCTTTCTTT.

This chain uses TRBV9 with TRBJ2-1; D is unresolved. Germline V gene data show CDR1 as SGDLS and CDR2 as YYNGEE. The CDR3 is 14 amino acids. V lost 6 bases and J 4 bases, leaving 14 bases between the germline ends. This CDR3 is CASTPNPYYNEQFF. CDR3 nucleotides: TGTGCCAGCACCCCTAATCCGTATTACAATGAGCAGTTCTTC.